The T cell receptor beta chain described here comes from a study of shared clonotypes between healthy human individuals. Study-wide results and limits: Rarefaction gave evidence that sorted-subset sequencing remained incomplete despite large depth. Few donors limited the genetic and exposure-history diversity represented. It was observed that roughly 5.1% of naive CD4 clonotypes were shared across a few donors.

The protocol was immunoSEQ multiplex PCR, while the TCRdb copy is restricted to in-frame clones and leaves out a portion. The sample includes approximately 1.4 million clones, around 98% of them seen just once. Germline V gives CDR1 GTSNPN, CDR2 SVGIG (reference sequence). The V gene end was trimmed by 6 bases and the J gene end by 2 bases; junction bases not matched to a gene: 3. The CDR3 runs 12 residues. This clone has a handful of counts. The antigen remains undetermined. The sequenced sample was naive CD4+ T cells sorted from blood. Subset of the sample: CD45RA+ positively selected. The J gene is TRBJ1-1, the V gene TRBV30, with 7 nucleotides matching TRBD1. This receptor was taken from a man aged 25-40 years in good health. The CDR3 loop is CACDRDNTEAFF. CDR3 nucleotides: TGTGCCTGTGACAGGGATAACACTGAAGCTTTCTTT.